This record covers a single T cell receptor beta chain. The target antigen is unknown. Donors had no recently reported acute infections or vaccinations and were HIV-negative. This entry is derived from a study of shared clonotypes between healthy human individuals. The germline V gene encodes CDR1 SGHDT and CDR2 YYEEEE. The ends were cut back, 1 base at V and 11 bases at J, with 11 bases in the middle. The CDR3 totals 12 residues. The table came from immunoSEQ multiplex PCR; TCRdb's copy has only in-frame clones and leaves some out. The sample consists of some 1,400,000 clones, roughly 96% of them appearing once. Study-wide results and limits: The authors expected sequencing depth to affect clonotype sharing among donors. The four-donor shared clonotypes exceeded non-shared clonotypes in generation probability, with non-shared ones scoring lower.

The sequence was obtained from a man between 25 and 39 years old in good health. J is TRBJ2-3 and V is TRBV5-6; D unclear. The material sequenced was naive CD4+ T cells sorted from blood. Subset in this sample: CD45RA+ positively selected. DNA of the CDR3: TGTGCCAGCAGCTTGTGGGTTTCCGGGCAGTATTTT. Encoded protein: CASSLWVSGQYF.